One and the same sample provided the 13 T cell receptor beta chains below, sequenced in a study of naive and memory T cell subsets. The beta constant-region primer was an equimolar mix of two oligonucleotides covering TRBC1 and TRBC2. The ligated cDNA underwent four PCR rounds using SP2 and nested alpha and beta constant-region primers. TCRdb fed the UMI-ligation and nested PCR reads into MiXCR, producing one record per CDR3 protein. Of 85,000 or so distinct CDR3 sequences listed, 9% to 9.5% are singletons. The sequenced sample was naive CD8+ T cells from blood. These receptor sequences come from a human donor in good health.

The V and J genes are TRBV20-1 and TRBJ2-7, with D maybe TRBD2 (5 bases). Germline V gene data show CDR1 as DFQATT and CDR2 as SNEGSKA (reference sequence). CDR3 length equals 13 residues. Trimming left V 6 bases short and J 7 bases short, with 19 bases between. The CDR3 bases are TGCAGTGCGAGGACTCCTGATCAACGGGAGCAGTACTTC. Its protein product is CSARTPDQREQYF.

The J gene is TRBJ1-4, the V gene TRBV4-1; 11 nucleotides align to TRBD1. The germline gives CDR1 MGHRA, CDR2 YSYEKL. The length of the CDR3 is 15 residues. The junction had 3 bases not matched to a gene; V was cut back by 2 bases and J by 7 bases. The CDR3 nucleotides read TGCGCCAGCAGCCAATGGACAGGGGGCGGTGAAAAACTGTTTTTT. Amino acid sequence: CASSQWTGGGEKLFF.

This clonotype was picked up many times. This chain joins TRBV18 and TRBJ1-5; no reliable D call. CDR1 is KGHSH, CDR2 LQKENI, per germline. The CDR3 is made up of 12 amino acids. V lost 0 bases, J lost 7 bases, and 4 bases lay in between. This chain's CDR3 is CASSPPGQPQHF. CDR3 DNA: TGTGCCAGCTCACCACCGGGGCAGCCCCAGCATTTT.

The chain recombines TRBV7-8 with TRBJ2-3, with TRBD2 matching over 7 bases. The germline V gene has CDR1 SGHVS and CDR2 FQNEAQ. After removal of 5 bases from V and 4 bases from J, the junction contained 12 bases not matched to a gene. The length of the CDR3 is 16 residues. The CDR3: CASSPKGLYVPDTQYF. Written as DNA, the CDR3 is TGTGCCAGCAGCCCAAAGGGACTATACGTGCCAGATACGCAGTATTTT.

The genes are TRBV5-5 and TRBJ1-5; 7 bases map to TRBD1. The V gene's germline CDR1 is SGHKS and CDR2 YYEKEE (reference sequence). The CDR3 spans 15 residues. V was clipped by 1 base and J by 2 bases; unmatched bases: 3. This CDR3 is CASSLTGQRNQPQHF. CDR3 bases: TGTGCCAGCAGCTTGACGGGACAGCGCAATCAGCCCCAGCATTTT.

This clonotype has a count of ten or more. The chain combines TRBV4-1 with TRBJ2-7, with 9 bases identical to TRBD1. CDR1 is MGHRA and CDR2 is YSYEKL in the germline V gene. Trimming removed 4 bases from V and 2 bases from J; junction bases left unmatched: 3. The CDR3 runs to 14 residues. CDR3 DNA sequence: TGCGCCAGCAGCCCAGGACAGGGGACCTACGAGCAGTACTTC. Protein: CASSPGQGTYEQYF.

The chain employs TRBV9 and TRBJ2-6; 12 nucleotides match TRBD2. The ends lost 3 bases at V and 0 bases at J; junction bases unmatched: 4. The CDR3 covers 18 residues. Germline V lookup: CDR1 SGDLS, CDR2 YYNGEE. The CDR3 loop is CASSGLAGGTSGANVLTF. The CDR3 DNA is TGTGCCAGCAGCGGGCTAGCGGGAGGGACCTCTGGGGCCAACGTCCTGACTTTC.

This clonotype showed up many times. The genes are TRBV7-9 and TRBJ2-1; D is unclear. V was pared by 3 bases and J by 7 bases, with 7 bases between. The CDR3 sequence is 12 residues long. Germline CDR1 SEHNR, CDR2 FQNEAQ (reference sequence). The CDR3 loop reads CASSFSVNEQFF. The DNA for the CDR3 is TGTGCCAGCAGCTTCTCCGTGAATGAGCAGTTCTTC.

This chain links TRBV6-5 with TRBJ2-3; D unresolved. CDR1 is MNHEY and CDR2 is SVGAGI in the germline V gene. The ends were cut back, 0 bases at V and 3 bases at J, with 7 bases in the middle. This CDR3 has 14 residues. The CDR3 region has the DNA TGTGCCAGCAGTTACTCCTTTGAGACAGATACGCAGTATTTT. The encoded protein is CASSYSFETDTQYF.

This rearrangement joins TRBV7-9 to TRBJ2-7, with D tentatively TRBD1 (6 bases). The length of the CDR3 is 17 residues. Germline-derived CDR1 and CDR2 are SEHNR and FQNEAQ (reference sequence). V gave up 1 base and J gave up 4 bases, with 20 bases separating them. Written as DNA, the CDR3 is TGTGCCAGCAGCTTAGGGGACGTGTCCGGGACACCGTACGAGCAGTACTTC. Amino acid sequence: CASSLGDVSGTPYEQYF.

The chain carries TRBV7-9 and TRBJ2-3; TRBD1 aligns across 10 bases. This CDR3 has 18 residues. Trimming took 6 bases from V and 1 from J; bases not matched to a gene: 13. The germline gives CDR1 SEHNR, CDR2 FQNEAQ (reference sequence). The CDR3 here is CASRTGQGGPFRTDTQYF. CDR3 nucleotides: TGTGCCAGCAGGACTGGACAGGGGGGCCCATTCCGCACAGATACGCAGTATTTT.

This clonotype has only a few counts. This rearrangement joins TRBV12-3 or TRBV12-4 to TRBJ2-7; 12 bases agree with TRBD1. The CDR3 totals 15 residues. The V segment lost 4 bases and the J segment 7 bases; nucleotides outside the gene matches: 8. The CDR3 DNA reads as TGTGCCAGCAGTTCCCCGGGACAGGGGGCTGATGAGCAGTACTTC. It encodes CASSSPGQGADEQYF.

This clonotype appeared many times. The chain employs TRBV29-1 and TRBJ2-1, with a tentative D call TRBD2 (5 bases). CDR1 and CDR2 (germline): SQVTM, ANQGSEA. CDR3 length: 12 residues. Between the trimmed V and J ends, which lost 3 bases and 7 bases, there was a span of 10 bases. Here the CDR3 reads CSVDPGLNEQFF. The CDR3 nucleotides read TGCAGCGTTGACCCGGGGTTGAATGAGCAGTTCTTC.